One and the same sample provided the 15 T cell receptor beta chains below, sequenced in a study of blood T cell repertoires in COVID-19. The assay was immunoSEQ multiplex PCR, and TCRdb's table has in-frame clones only and misses some. The profile shows 200,000 to 250,000 clones, about 85% of them singletons. The sequenced sample was peripheral blood. The source of these receptors is a woman aged 18-29 years who had recovered from COVID-19.

The CDR3 is CASSHLGDSYYEQYF. The DNA for the CDR3 is TGTGCCAGCAGTCACTTGGGGGACAGCTACTACGAGCAGTACTTC. The chain is built from TRBV28 and TRBJ2-7; 7 bases are shared with TRBD1. The CDR3 length is 15 residues. J gave up 3 bases and V 5 bases, and 10 bases lay outside the gene matches. Per germline, CDR1 MDHEN and CDR2 SYDVKM.

This clone was counted a single time. V gene TRBV7-9 combines with J gene TRBJ1-2; possible D gene TRBD1, 5 bases. Germline-derived CDR1 and CDR2 are SEHNR and FQNEAQ (reference sequence). The V end was cut by 4 bases, the J end by 5 bases, with 17 bases between. The CDR3 spans 15 residues. The CDR3 sequence: CASSWSGVDRYGYTF. CDR3 DNA sequence: TGTGCCAGCAGCTGGTCGGGGGTGGATAGGTATGGCTACACCTTC.

The chain employs TRBV9 and TRBJ2-3, with 7 bases that match TRBD1. The V and J ends lost 2 bases and 6 bases, in that order; junction bases with no gene match: 6. Germline-derived CDR1 and CDR2 are SGDLS and YYNGEE. There are 14 residues in the CDR3. This chain's CDR3 is CASSVDSRGDTQYF. The CDR3 nucleotides read TGTGCCAGCAGCGTTGACTCCAGGGGGGATACGCAGTATTTT. The whole variable domain, filled in from reference TRBV9 and TRBJ2-3, reads DSGVTQTPKHLITATGQRVTLRCSPRSGDLSVYWYQQSLDQGLQFLIQYYNGEERAKGNILERFSAQQFPDLHSELNLSSLELGDSALYFCASSVDSRGDTQYFGPGTRLTVL.

The gene calls are TRBV9 and TRBJ1-2, with D perhaps TRBD1 (6 bases). Trimming removed 3 bases at V and 2 bases at J, with 14 bases between. Germline CDR1 is SGDLS and CDR2 is YYNGEE. This CDR3 spans 15 amino acids. CDR3 bases: TGTGCCAGCAGCGCCCCAGGGGATGCCAACTATGGCTACACCTTC. It specifies CASSAPGDANYGYTF.

This sequence joins TRBV19 and TRBJ2-3, with unresolved D. The CDR3 runs 12 residues. V lost 6 bases, J lost 2 bases, and 6 bases lay in between. CDR1 is LNHDA and CDR2 is SQIVND in the germline V gene (reference sequence). CDR3 sequence reads: CASRSDTDTQYF. The CDR3 nucleotides are TGTGCCAGTAGGAGCGACACAGATACGCAGTATTTT.

The chain recombines TRBV4-3 with TRBJ2-1; 9 bases match TRBD2. This CDR3 spans 15 amino acids. V lost 4 bases and J lost 2; bases outside the gene matches: 3. Germline V gives CDR1 LGHNA, CDR2 YSLEER. CDR3 region: CASSPGLAPYNEQFF. The CDR3 nucleotides are TGCGCCAGCAGCCCGGGACTAGCCCCCTACAATGAGCAGTTCTTC.

CDR3 sequence reads: CASKQLAGGSNEQFF. CDR3 DNA: TGCGCCAGCAAGCAGCTAGCGGGGGGTAGCAATGAGCAGTTCTTC. V is TRBV5-1 and J is TRBJ2-1; 11 positions match TRBD2. This CDR3 comprises 15 residues. CDR1 is SGHRS and CDR2 is YFSETQ in the germline V gene. V was clipped by 6 bases and J by 6 bases; unmatched bases: 8.

The genes are TRBV2 and TRBJ2-1, with 8 positions matching TRBD2. The germline V gene encodes CDR1 SNHLY and CDR2 FYNNEI. V was pared by 6 bases and J by 0 bases, with 7 bases of the junction left unmatched. CDR3 length: 16 amino acids. The CDR3 protein is CASSEIGTSSYNEQFF. CDR3 DNA sequence: TGTGCCAGCAGCGAGATCGGGACTAGCTCCTACAATGAGCAGTTCTTC.

About this clone: Other DNA sequences in this sample translate to the same CDR3. V usage is TRBV6-5 and J usage is TRBJ1-5; D call uncertain. Trimming pared 6 bases from V and 5 bases from J, leaving 11 bases between. Germline V gene data show CDR1 as MNHEY and CDR2 as SVGAGI. The CDR3 has 13 residues. The CDR3 sequence: CASSHRVDQPQHF. The CDR3 DNA reads TGTGCCAGCAGCCACCGGGTGGATCAGCCCCAGCATTTT.

This chain uses TRBV29-1 with TRBJ2-1; D not resolved. V dropped 4 bases and J dropped 4 bases, with 5 bases sitting between them. The germline V gene has CDR1 SQVTM and CDR2 ANQGSEA. The CDR3 contains 11 residues. CDR3 sequence: CSVGTYNEQFF. DNA of the CDR3: TGCAGCGTTGGCACTTACAATGAGCAGTTCTTC.

The V call is TRBV12-2, the J call TRBJ1-2; the table's D call, TRBD1, was not checked against the DNA. TRBV12-2 is described as a pseudogene. The CDR3 totals 11 residues. CDR3 coding DNA: TGTGCAAGTCGTCAAAACTATGGCTACACCTTC. It encodes CASRQNYGYTF.

This chain joins TRBV27 and TRBJ2-1; TRBD2 matches 7 bases. Germline-derived CDR1 and CDR2 are MNHEY and SMNVEV (reference sequence). Trimming removed 7 bases from V and 1 base from J; junction bases left unmatched: 7. The CDR3 is made up of 15 amino acids. The CDR3 coding sequence is TGTGCCAGCAACGACCTAGCGGAGTCCTACAATGAGCAGTTCTTC. It translates to CASNDLAESYNEQFF.

The chain recombines TRBV5-1 with TRBJ1-1; TRBD1 matches at 7 bases. The CDR3 runs to 14 residues. The V and J ends lost 0 bases and 5 bases, in that order; junction bases with no gene match: 4. Looked up from germline, CDR1 is SGHRS and CDR2 is YFSETQ. The CDR3 loop is CASSLGQGLTEAFF. The CDR3 DNA reads as TGCGCCAGCAGCTTGGGACAGGGTTTAACTGAAGCTTTCTTT. The entire variable domain, with the rest obtained from reference TRBV5-1 and TRBJ1-1, is as follows: KAGVTQTPRYLIKTRGQQVTLSCSPISGHRSVSWYQQTPGQGLQFLFEYFSETQRNKGNFPGRFSGRQFSNSRSEMNVSTLELGDSALYLCASSLGQGLTEAFFGQGTRLTVV.

This clone appeared once. The chain couples TRBV2 to TRBJ1-3; D not certain. CDR1 and CDR2 from the germline V gene are SNHLY and FYNNEI. The CDR3 contains 15 residues. Trimming removed 7 bases from V and 3 bases from J, with 16 bases in between. The CDR3 region is CASTNTLEYGNTIYF. CDR3 sequence (DNA): TGTGCCAGCACCAATACCCTCGAGTATGGAAACACCATATATTTT.

The gene calls are TRBV2 and TRBJ2-2, with 7 bases fitting TRBD1. The CDR3 consists of 16 residues. Germline V gene sequence: CDR1 SNHLY, CDR2 FYNNEI. The V and J ends lost 6 bases and 6 bases, in that order; junction bases with no gene match: 13. As DNA, the CDR3 is TGTGCCAGCAGGGTCCGGGACAGTAACCCCTCCGGGGAGCTGTTTTTT. This gives the protein CASRVRDSNPSGELFF.